This T cell receptor (beta chain) originates from a study of shared clonotypes between healthy human individuals. This table comes from immunoSEQ multiplex PCR, and its TCRdb copy is limited to in-frame clones, with some not included. The sample lists around 2.5 million clones, approximately 94% occurring once. Germline V gives CDR1 LNHDA, CDR2 SQIVND (reference sequence). With 4 bases removed from V and 0 bases from J, the gap between germline ends came to 9 bases. CDR3 size: 14 residues. Source material: naive CD4+ T cells from PBMCs. The subset here: CD45RA+ positively selected. The clonotype originates from a man between 18 and 29 years old in good health. Some clones in this sample may be carry-over from other donors' samples. This rearrangement joins TRBV19 to TRBJ1-2, with D perhaps TRBD1 (6 bases). As DNA, the CDR3 is TGTGCCAGTAGTAGAACAGGGCCTAACTATGGCTACACCTTC. Translated: CASSRTGPNYGYTF.